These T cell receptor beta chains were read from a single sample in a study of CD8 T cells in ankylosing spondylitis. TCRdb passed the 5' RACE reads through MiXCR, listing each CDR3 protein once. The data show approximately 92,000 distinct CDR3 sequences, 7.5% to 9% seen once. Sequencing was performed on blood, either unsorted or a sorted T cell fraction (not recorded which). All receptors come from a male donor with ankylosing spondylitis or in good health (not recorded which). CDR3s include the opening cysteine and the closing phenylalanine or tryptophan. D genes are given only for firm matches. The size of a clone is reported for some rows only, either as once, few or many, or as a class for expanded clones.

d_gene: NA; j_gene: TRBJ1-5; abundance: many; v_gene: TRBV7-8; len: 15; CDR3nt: TGTGCCAGCAGCTTAGGGGGACACGGCAATCAGCCCCAGCATTTT; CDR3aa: CASSLGGHGNQPQHF
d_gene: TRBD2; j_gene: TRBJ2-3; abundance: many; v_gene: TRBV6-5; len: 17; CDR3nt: TGTGCCAGCAGTCAAGGACTAGCGGGGGGCGACACAGATACGCAGTATTTT; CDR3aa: CASSQGLAGGDTDTQYF
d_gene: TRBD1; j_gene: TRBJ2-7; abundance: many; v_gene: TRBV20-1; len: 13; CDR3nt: TGCAGTGCTAGAGAGCCAGGGGGCTACGAGCAGTACTTC; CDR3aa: CSAREPGGYEQYF
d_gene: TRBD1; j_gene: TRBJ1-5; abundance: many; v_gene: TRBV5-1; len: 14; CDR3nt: TGCGCCAGCAGACCGACAGGGAACGATCAGCCCCAGCATTTT; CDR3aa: CASRPTGNDQPQHF
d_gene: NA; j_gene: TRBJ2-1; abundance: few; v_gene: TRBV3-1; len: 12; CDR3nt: TGTGCCAGCAGCCAACATAACAATGAGCAGTTCTTC; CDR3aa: CASSQHNNEQFF
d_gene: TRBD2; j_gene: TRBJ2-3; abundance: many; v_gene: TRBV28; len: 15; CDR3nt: TGTGCCAGCAGTCGGACTAGGGGAATCACAGATACGCAGTATTTT; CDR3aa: CASSRTRGITDTQYF
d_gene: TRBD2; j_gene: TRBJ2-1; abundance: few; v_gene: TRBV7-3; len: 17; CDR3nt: TGTGCCAGCAGCTTAGGGGAGAGCGGGGGGACCTACAATGAGCAGTTCTTC; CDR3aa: CASSLGESGGTYNEQFF
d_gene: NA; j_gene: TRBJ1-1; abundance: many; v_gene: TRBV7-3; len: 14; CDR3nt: TGTGCCAGCAGCCGAAGGGGGAGGGACACTGAAGCTTTCTTT; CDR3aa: CASSRRGRDTEAFF
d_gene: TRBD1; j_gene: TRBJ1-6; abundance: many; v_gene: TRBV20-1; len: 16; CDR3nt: TGCAGTGCTAGAGATCTTAGGGACAGTGTTTATTCACCCCTCCACTTT; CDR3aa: CSARDLRDSVYSPLHF
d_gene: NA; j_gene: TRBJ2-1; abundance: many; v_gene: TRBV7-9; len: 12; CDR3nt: TGTGCCAGCAGTTTTGACGGGGGTAAGCAGTTCTTC; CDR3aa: CASSFDGGKQFF
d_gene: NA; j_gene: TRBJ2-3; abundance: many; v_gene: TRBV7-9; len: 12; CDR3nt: TGTGCCAGCAGCTTAACTAGTGATACGCAGTATTTT; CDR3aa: CASSLTSDTQYF
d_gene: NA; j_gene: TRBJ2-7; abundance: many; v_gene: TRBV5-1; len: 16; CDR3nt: TGCGCCAGCAGCTTTTCCACGATTCAAGGGGACTACGAGCAGTACTTC; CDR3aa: CASSFSTIQGDYEQYF
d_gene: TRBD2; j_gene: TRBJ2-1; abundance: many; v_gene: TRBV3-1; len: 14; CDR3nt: TGTGCCAGCAGCCAAGATAGCGGGGGGGCCTCTCAGTTCTTC; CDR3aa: CASSQDSGGASQFF
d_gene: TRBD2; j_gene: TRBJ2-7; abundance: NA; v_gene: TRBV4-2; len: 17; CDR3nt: TGTGCCAGCAGCCCAACACTAGCGGGGGGTCGCCCCTACGAGCAGTACTTC; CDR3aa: CASSPTLAGGRPYEQYF
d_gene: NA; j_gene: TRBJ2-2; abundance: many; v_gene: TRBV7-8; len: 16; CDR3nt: TGTGCCAGCAGCTTAGAGTCCGGACACAACACCGGGGAGCTGTTTTTT; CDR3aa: CASSLESGHNTGELFF
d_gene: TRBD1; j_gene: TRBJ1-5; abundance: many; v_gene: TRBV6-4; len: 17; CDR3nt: TGTGCCAGCAGTGACCCTAAAGGCCGGGACAGGCAGCAGCCCCAGCATTTT; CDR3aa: CASSDPKGRDRQQPQHF
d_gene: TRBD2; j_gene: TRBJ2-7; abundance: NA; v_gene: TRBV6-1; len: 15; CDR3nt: TGTGCCAGCAGTGTAATAGCGGGGGGGCCGGACGAGCAGTACTTC; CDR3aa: CASSVIAGGPDEQYF
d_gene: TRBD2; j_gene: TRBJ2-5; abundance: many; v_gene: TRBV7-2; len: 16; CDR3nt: TGTGCCAGCAGCTTCATACTAGCGGGGAATGCAGAGACCCAGTACTTC; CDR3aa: CASSFILAGNAETQYF
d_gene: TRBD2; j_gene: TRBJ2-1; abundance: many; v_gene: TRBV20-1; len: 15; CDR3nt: TGCAGTGCTAGAGTGCCCAGCGGGGGGGCCTATGAGCAGTTCTTC; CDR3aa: CSARVPSGGAYEQFF
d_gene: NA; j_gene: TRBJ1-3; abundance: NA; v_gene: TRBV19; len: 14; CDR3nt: TGTGCCAGTACCGCCGAGGCAGCTGGAAACACCATATATTTT; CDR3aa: CASTAEAAGNTIYF
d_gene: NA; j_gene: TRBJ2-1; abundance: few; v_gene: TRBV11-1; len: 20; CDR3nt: TGTGCCAGCAGCCGTCCGCGCCCTCTCCAGGGGCGAATCTCCTACAATGAGCAGTTCTTC; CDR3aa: CASSRPRPLQGRISYNEQFF
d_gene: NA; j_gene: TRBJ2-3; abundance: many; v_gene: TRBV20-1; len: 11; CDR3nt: TGCAGTCCCCGTACCACAGATACGCAGTATTTT; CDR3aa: CSPRTTDTQYF
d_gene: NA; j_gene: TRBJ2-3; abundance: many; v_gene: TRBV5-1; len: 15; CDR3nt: TGCGCCAGCAGCTCCTATAGGACAGACACAGATACGCAGTATTTT; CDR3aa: CASSSYRTDTDTQYF
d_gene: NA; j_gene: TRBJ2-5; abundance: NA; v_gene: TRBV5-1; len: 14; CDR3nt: TGCGCCAGCCGCCGACAGAATCCCCAAGAGACCCAGTACTTC; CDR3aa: CASRRQNPQETQYF